The clone carrying this TCR beta chain was seen only a few times. The target antigen is unknown. Profiled with immunoSEQ multiplex PCR; TCRdb holds only in-frame clones, not every one. The sample shows around 250,000 clones, about 89% of them seen only once. This specimen belongs to a study of Ad26.COV2.S vaccination and SARS-CoV-2 variants. Study in general: Donor participated within the Ad26.COV2.S arm of the COV1001 trial. In the study, Ad26.COV2.S was injected intramuscularly once, or twice 56 days apart.

This sample's treatment: around 19 received Ad26.COV2.S at low or high dose, single or two shots; a few received placebo; per-sample allocation not given. Material that was analyzed had been drawn on day 63 after the first vaccine or placebo injection. Study-wide findings and caveats: Measures of TCR breadth and depth may have fallen short of total T cell responses.

Trimming pared 5 bases from V and 2 bases from J, leaving 13 bases between. Germline CDR1 MDHEN, CDR2 SYDVKM. This CDR3 has 15 residues. This specimen consisted of peripheral blood, obtained in a trial of Ad26.COV2.S vaccine versus placebo. This chain uses TRBV28 with TRBJ1-5; possibly TRBD1 for D (5 bases). This TCR was sampled from a person aged 18-65 years who received the Ad26.COV2.S COVID-19 vaccine or a placebo. CDR3 bases: TGTGCCAGCAGTCCCCAGGGTCGGGGCAATCAGCCCCAGCATTTT. This translates into CASSPQGRGNQPQHF.